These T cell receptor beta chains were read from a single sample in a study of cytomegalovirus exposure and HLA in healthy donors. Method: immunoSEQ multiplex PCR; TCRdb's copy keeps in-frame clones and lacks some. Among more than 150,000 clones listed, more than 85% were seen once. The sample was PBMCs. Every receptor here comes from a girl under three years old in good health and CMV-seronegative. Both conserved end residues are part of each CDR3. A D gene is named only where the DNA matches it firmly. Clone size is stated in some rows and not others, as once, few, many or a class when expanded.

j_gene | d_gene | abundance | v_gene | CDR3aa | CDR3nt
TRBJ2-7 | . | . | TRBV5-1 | CASSLAGRGDYEQYF | TGCGCCAGCAGCTTGGCGGGGAGGGGGGACTACGAGCAGTACTTC
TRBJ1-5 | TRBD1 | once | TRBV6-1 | CASSGDPGQGWFNQPQHF | TGTGCCAGCAGTGGGGACCCGGGACAGGGTTGGTTCAATCAGCCCCAGCATTTT
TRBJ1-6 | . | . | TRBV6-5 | CASSPAQGRAPLHF | TGTGCCAGCAGTCCCGCCCAGGGGAGGGCACCCCTCCACTTT
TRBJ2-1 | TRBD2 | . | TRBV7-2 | CASSLRLAGHPYNEQFF | TGTGCCAGCAGCCTACGACTAGCGGGCCATCCCTACAATGAGCAGTTCTTC
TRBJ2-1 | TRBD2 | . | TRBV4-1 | CASSRGLAVYNEQFF | TGCGCCAGCAGCCGAGGACTAGCGGTTTACAATGAGCAGTTCTTC
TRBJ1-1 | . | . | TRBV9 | CASSVALTGEAFF | TGTGCCAGCAGCGTAGCTCTGACAGGCGAAGCTTTCTTT
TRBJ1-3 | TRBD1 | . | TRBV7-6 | CASSPQGAGNTIYF | TGTGCCAGCAGCCCACAGGGGGCTGGAAACACCATATATTTT
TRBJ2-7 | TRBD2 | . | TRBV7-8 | CASSLTSGPSRDEQYF | TGTGCCAGCAGCTTGACTAGCGGGCCTAGCAGGGACGAGCAGTACTTC
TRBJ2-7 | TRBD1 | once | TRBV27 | CASSFASGTGRVEQYF | TGTGCCAGCAGTTTCGCCTCCGGGACAGGGAGGGTTGAGCAGTACTTC
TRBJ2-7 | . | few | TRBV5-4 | CASSPRGGHGEQYF | TGTGCCAGCAGCCCCAGGGGAGGGCACGGCGAGCAGTACTTC
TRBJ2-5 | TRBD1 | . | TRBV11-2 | CASSLSRGTETQYF | TGTGCCAGCAGCTTGAGCAGGGGGACCGAGACCCAGTACTTC
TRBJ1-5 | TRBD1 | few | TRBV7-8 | CASSLEVRGQGNQPQHF | TGTGCCAGCAGCTTAGAGGTCCGGGGACAGGGCAATCAGCCCCAGCATTTT
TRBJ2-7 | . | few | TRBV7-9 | CASSFRDVGGGQYF | TGTGCCAGCAGCTTCCGGGACGTCGGGGGAGGGCAGTACTTC
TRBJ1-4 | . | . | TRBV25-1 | CASSEYSEKLFF | TGTGCCAGCAGTGAATACAGTGAAAAACTGTTTTTT
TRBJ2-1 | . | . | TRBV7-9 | CSSSLALRLDLDGEQFF | TGTTCCAGCAGCTTAGCGCTGCGACTAGACCTGGACGGTGAGCAGTTCTTC
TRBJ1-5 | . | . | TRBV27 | CASSLVGHNQPQHF | TGTGCCAGCAGTTTAGTGGGCCACAATCAGCCCCAGCATTTT
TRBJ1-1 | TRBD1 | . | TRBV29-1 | CSVNRGGMGAFF | TGCAGCGTAAACAGGGGCGGTATGGGCGCTTTCTTT
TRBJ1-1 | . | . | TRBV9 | CASSAGLEAFF | TGTGCCAGCAGCGCGGGACTTGAAGCTTTCTTT
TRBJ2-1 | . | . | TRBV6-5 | CASSNWPGEQFF | TGTGCCAGCAGTAACTGGCCGGGAGAGCAGTTCTTC
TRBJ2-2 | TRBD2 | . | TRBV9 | CASSLTYSERAGENTGELFF | TGTGCCAGCAGCCTGACCTACAGTGAGAGGGCGGGGGAGAACACCGGGGAGCTGTTTTTT
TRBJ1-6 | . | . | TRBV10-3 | CAISESTGPHSYNSPLHF | TGTGCCATCAGTGAGTCCACAGGGCCCCACTCCTATAATTCACCCCTCCACTTT
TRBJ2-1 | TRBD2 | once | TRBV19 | CASSSRTSGRALTEQFF | TGTGCCAGTAGTTCGCGGACTAGCGGGAGGGCCTTAACTGAGCAGTTCTTC
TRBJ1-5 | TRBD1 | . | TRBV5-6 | CASSATGADNQPQHF | TGTGCCAGCAGCGCCACAGGGGCCGACAATCAGCCCCAGCATTTT
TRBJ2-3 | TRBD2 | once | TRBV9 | CASSVEPLAGGPLGATDTQYF | TGTGCCAGCAGCGTAGAACCCCTAGCGGGGGGGCCGTTGGGTGCCACAGATACGCAGTATTTT
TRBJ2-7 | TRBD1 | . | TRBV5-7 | CASSFSDRVPYEQYF | TGTGCCAGCAGCTTTTCGGACAGGGTCCCTTACGAGCAGTACTTC
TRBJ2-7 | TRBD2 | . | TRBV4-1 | CASSQVSGGAGVGYEQYF | TGCGCCAGCAGCCAAGTCTCCGGGGGAGCGGGAGTAGGATACGAGCAGTACTTC
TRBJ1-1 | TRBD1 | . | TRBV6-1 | CASSEYQGAITEAFF | TGTGCCAGCAGTGAATATCAGGGGGCGATCACTGAAGCTTTCTTT
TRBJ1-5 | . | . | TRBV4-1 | CASSPPLSNQPQHF | TGCGCCAGCAGCCCCCCCCTTAGCAATCAGCCCCAGCATTTT
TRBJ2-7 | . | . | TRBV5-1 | CASSLVWSPHEQYF | TGCGCCAGCAGCTTGGTTTGGTCACCCCACGAGCAGTACTTC
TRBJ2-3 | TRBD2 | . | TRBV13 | CASSYRTSGSTDTQYF | TGTGCCAGCAGCTACAGGACTAGCGGGAGCACAGATACGCAGTATTTT
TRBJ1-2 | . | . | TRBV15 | CATSGFQIRGTRYGYTF | TGTGCCACCAGCGGATTCCAAATCCGAGGAACACGCTATGGCTACACCTTC
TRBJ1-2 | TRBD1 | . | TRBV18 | CASSPGTADSHGYTF | TGTGCCAGCTCACCAGGGACAGCTGATTCCCATGGCTACACCTTC
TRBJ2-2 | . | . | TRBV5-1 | CADTTGTSQTGELFF | TGCGCCGACACCACGGGGACATCCCAAACCGGGGAGCTGTTTTTT
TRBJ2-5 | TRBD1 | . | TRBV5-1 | CASSRDTGAGETQYF | TGCGCCAGCAGCAGAGATACAGGGGCGGGAGAGACCCAGTACTTC
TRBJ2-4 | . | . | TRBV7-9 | CASSSAPENIQYF | TGTGCCAGCAGCTCAGCCCCGGAAAACATTCAGTACTTC
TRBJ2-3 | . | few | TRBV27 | CASSLIGAGRDTQYF | TGTGCCAGCAGTTTAATCGGGGCGGGAAGGGATACGCAGTATTTT
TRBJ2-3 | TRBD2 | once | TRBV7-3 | CASSLFQRGHGSDTQYF | TGTGCCAGCAGCTTATTTCAGCGGGGGCATGGGTCAGATACGCAGTATTTT
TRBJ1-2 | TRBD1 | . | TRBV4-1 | CASSPGQGPDPEYGYTF | TGCGCCAGCAGCCCGGGACAGGGGCCCGACCCTGAGTATGGCTACACCTTC
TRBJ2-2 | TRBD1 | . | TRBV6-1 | CASLRTGTYTGELFF | TGTGCCAGCTTAAGGACAGGGACTTACACCGGGGAGCTGTTTTTT
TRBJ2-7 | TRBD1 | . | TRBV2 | CASRSGTGLSEQYF | TGTGCCAGCCGATCAGGGACAGGGCTTTCCGAGCAGTACTTC
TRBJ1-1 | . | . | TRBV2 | CASYIPGLNTEAFF | TGTGCCAGCTACATACCGGGGTTGAACACTGAAGCTTTCTTT
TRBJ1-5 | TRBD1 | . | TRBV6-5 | CASSYSTGDQPQHF | TGTGCCAGCAGTTACTCGACAGGGGATCAGCCCCAGCATTTT
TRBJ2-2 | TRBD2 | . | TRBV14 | CASSQAASGRSTGELFF | TGTGCCAGCAGCCAAGCGGCTAGCGGGAGATCCACCGGGGAGCTGTTTTTT
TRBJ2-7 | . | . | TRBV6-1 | CASSEIADSYEQYF | TGTGCCAGCAGTGAAATAGCAGACTCCTACGAGCAGTACTTC
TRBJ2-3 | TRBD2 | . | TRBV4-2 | CASSQDGLAGGYTQYF | TGTGCCAGCAGCCAAGACGGACTAGCGGGCGGATATACGCAGTATTTT
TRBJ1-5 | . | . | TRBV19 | CASSISGRSNQPQHF | TGTGCCAGTAGTATATCGGGAAGGAGCAATCAGCCCCAGCATTTT
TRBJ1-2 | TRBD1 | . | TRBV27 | CASSPHSGTGAIYGYTF | TGTGCCAGCAGTCCCCATTCCGGGACAGGGGCCATCTATGGCTACACCTTC
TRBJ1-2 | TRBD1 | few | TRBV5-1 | CASSLGTGKGNYGYTF | TGCGCCAGCAGCTTGGGGACAGGGAAGGGGAACTATGGCTACACCTTC
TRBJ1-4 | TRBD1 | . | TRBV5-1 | CASSTGQNNEKLFF | TGCGCCAGCAGCACGGGACAGAATAATGAAAAACTGTTTTTT
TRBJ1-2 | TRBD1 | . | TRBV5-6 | CASSLARGTDRGDYGYTF | TGTGCCAGCAGCTTGGCCAGGGGGACGGACAGGGGTGACTATGGCTACACCTTC
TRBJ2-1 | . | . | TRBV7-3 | CASSLGTPKYNEQFF | TGTGCCAGCAGCTTAGGGACTCCCAAGTACAATGAGCAGTTCTTC
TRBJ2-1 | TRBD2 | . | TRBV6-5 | CASRRTTGTREFF | TGTGCCAGCAGACGAACCACCGGGACTAGGGAGTTCTTC
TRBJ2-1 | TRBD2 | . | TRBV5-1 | CASSLAGGPHNEQFF | TGCGCCAGCAGCTTGGCGGGGGGGCCTCATAATGAGCAGTTCTTC
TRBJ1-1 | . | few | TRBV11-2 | CASSLEAIFGQTEAFF | TGTGCCAGCAGCTTAGAGGCGATCTTTGGGCAAACTGAAGCTTTCTTT
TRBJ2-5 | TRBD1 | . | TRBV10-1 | CASSELAGGLETQYF | TGCGCCAGCAGTGAGCTGGCAGGGGGTTTAGAGACCCAGTACTTC
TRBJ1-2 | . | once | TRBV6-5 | CASRQGHGYTF | TGTGCCAGCAGACAGGGCCATGGCTACACCTTC